Listed below are T cell receptor beta chains from one sample, sequenced in a study of T-cell reconstitution after alpha-beta-depleted transplantation in children. From the PCR reads, TCRdb called clonotypes with MiXCR, one entry per CDR3 protein. The sample shows a few hundred thousand distinct CDR3 sequences, roughly a quarter of them seen only once. Material: PBMCs, mostly from graft donor cells, obtained 360 days after TCRalphabeta/CD19-depleted stem cell transplant. All receptors come from a female patient aged 2-9 years who had a stem cell transplant for congenital amegakaryocytic thrombocytopenia, so the T cells may come from the graft donor. The CDR3 runs from the conserved cysteine through the conserved F or W. A D gene is named only where the DNA matches it firmly. The listing skips clone size in some rows; elsewhere it reads once, few, many or a size class.

TRBV5-1	TRBJ2-7	TRBD2	.	CASSLASGLASEQYF	TGCGCCAGCAGCTTGGCCTCGGGACTAGCAAGCGAGCAGTACTTC
TRBV4-1	TRBJ2-5	TRBD2	.	CASSQVLAETQYF	TGCGCCAGCAGCCAAGTACTAGCGGAGACCCAGTACTTC
TRBV20-1	TRBJ2-1	TRBD2	few	CSAKLAGNEQFF	TGCAGTGCAAAACTAGCGGGCAATGAGCAGTTCTTC
TRBV10-3	TRBJ1-1	.	many	CAISESGRHTEAFF	TGTGCCATCAGTGAGTCAGGGAGGCACACTGAAGCTTTCTTT
TRBV20-1	TRBJ2-3	.	few	CSARVPGVRTDTQYF	TGCAGTGCTAGAGTTCCGGGAGTTCGGACAGATACGCAGTATTTT
TRBV12-3/TRBV12-4	TRBJ1-1	.	few	CASTNEGGTEAFF	TGTGCCAGCACCAACGAGGGGGGAACTGAAGCTTTCTTT
TRBV4-2	TRBJ2-4	.	.	CASSQVASSIAKNIQYF	TGTGCCAGCAGCCAAGTGGCTAGCTCTATAGCCAAAAACATTCAGTACTTC
TRBV19	TRBJ2-3	TRBD1	few	CASSVPGTGASDTQYF	TGTGCCAGTAGTGTCCCTGGGACAGGGGCCTCAGATACGCAGTATTTT
TRBV7-6	TRBJ2-5	.	.	CASSHLDGRQETQYF	TGTGCCAGCAGCCACCTGGATGGGCGGCAAGAGACCCAGTACTTC
TRBV6-1	TRBJ2-7	.	few	CASSIRDTNYEQYF	TGTGCCAGCAGTATCCGGGACACAAACTACGAGCAGTACTTC
TRBV18	TRBJ2-6	.	.	CASSPVQDSGANVLTF	TGTGCCAGCTCACCAGTACAGGACTCTGGGGCCAACGTCCTGACTTTC
TRBV5-6	TRBJ1-5	TRBD1	.	CASSYRQGSLNSNQPQHF	TGTGCCAGCAGCTATCGACAGGGGTCACTTAATAGCAATCAGCCCCAGCATTTT
TRBV4-1	TRBJ1-1	.	.	CASSQLAGSRAEAFF	TGCGCCAGCAGCCAATTAGCAGGCTCGAGAGCTGAAGCTTTCTTT
TRBV28	TRBJ2-3	TRBD1	.	CASSFSGQGSNTQYF	TGTGCCAGCAGTTTCTCGGGACAGGGGTCGAATACGCAGTATTTT
TRBV4-1	TRBJ2-7	.	few	CASSQSEVPAYEQYF	TGCGCCAGCAGCCAATCAGAGGTCCCAGCCTACGAGCAGTACTTC
TRBV5-1	TRBJ2-7	.	few	CASSFRGEGWYEQYF	TGCGCCAGCAGCTTTCGGGGTGAAGGGTGGTACGAGCAGTACTTC
TRBV6-1	TRBJ1-1	.	.	CASSAQGWDTEAFF	TGTGCCAGCAGTGCTCAGGGGTGGGACACTGAAGCTTTCTTT
TRBV5-6	TRBJ2-1	.	few	CASSSSPHRDEQFF	TGTGCCAGCAGCTCCAGCCCTCACAGGGATGAGCAGTTCTTC
TRBV6-5	TRBJ2-1	.	few	CASSSNSVDEQFF	TGTGCCAGCAGTTCCAACAGTGTAGATGAGCAGTTCTTC
TRBV6-2/TRBV6-3	TRBJ2-1	.	few	CASSYLAARGYNEQFF	TGTGCCAGCAGTTACTTAGCGGCCAGGGGGTACAATGAGCAGTTCTTC
TRBV6-5	TRBJ1-6	.	many	CASSYSDGGHSPLHF	TGTGCCAGCAGTTACTCGGACGGGGGGCACTCACCCCTCCACTTT
TRBV5-1	TRBJ2-7	TRBD1	few	CASSLEGRGQGMEQYF	TGCGCCAGCAGCTTGGAAGGTCGGGGACAGGGGATGGAACAGTACTTC
TRBV15	TRBJ2-2	TRBD2	many	CATSTPGLAIGELFF	TGTGCCACCAGCACACCGGGACTAGCGATCGGGGAGCTGTTTTTT
TRBV30	TRBJ2-1	.	few	CAWADPPTYNEQFF	TGTGCCTGGGCTGACCCCCCGACCTACAATGAGCAGTTCTTC
TRBV7-6	TRBJ2-3	.	few	CASRGGCHLGDTQYF	TGTGCCAGCAGGGGTGGCTGCCATTTAGGGGATACGCAGTATTTT
TRBV5-6	TRBJ2-5	.	.	CASSLEGFEETQYF	TGTGCCAGCAGCTTGGAGGGGTTTGAGGAGACCCAGTACTTC
TRBV7-3	TRBJ2-3	TRBD1	many	CASSLRTGTSTDTQYF	TGTGCCAGCAGCCTCCGGACAGGAACTAGCACAGATACGCAGTATTTT
TRBV6-1	TRBJ2-7	.	few	CASSSTQGGYEQYF	TGTGCCAGCAGCAGCACCCAGGGTGGCTACGAGCAGTACTTC
TRBV4-2	TRBJ2-7	TRBD2	few	CASRGASGGKRSSYEQYF	TGTGCCAGCAGGGGCGCTAGCGGGGGCAAAAGGAGCTCCTACGAGCAGTACTTC